The sequence of this T cell receptor beta chain was determined in a study of regulatory T cells in long-lasting Graves disease (TCRdb year 2021). At the level of the whole study: To count as having persistent Graves' disease, a patient had to have received antithyroid drug treatment for over 5 years with TSH receptor autoantibodies remaining persistently positive. This study used TCR sequencing and RNA sequencing of peripheral blood to compare persistent Graves' disease patients against newly diagnosed Graves' disease patients. The study was conducted in China and was registered as a clinical trial. TCR sequencing covered about 13 persistent and 20 or so newly diagnosed Graves' disease patients, approximately 33 samples in total. Persistent Graves' disease patients in the clinical cohort had taken antithyroid drugs for roughly ten years on average. The paper as a whole reports these results and caveats: The study examined only peripheral blood because the primary lesion, thyroid tissue, could not be accessed. Compared with newly diagnosed patients, patients with persistent Graves' disease had lower TCR Shannon entropy and fewer highly expanded clones, which suggests clonal expansion. Preferential use of TRBV28, TRBJ1-2 and TRBJ2-5 was observed in persistent disease, whereas TRBV20-1 and TRBJ2-1 were favored in newly diagnosed disease. A larger number of public clonotypes was shared among persistent patients (approximately 2,600) than among newly diagnosed patients (about 990). Sequencing and analysis were limited to the TCR beta chain. As a limitation, the authors acknowledged that the small sample size may reduce accuracy.

Trimmed from V: 4 bases; trimmed from J: 4 bases; junction bases lacking a gene match: 7. CDR1 and CDR2, per the germline V gene, are ENHRY and SYGVKD. Taken from cysteine to phenylalanine, the CDR3 has 16 residues. CDR3 DNA is the only sequence kept; it has 48 bases, read in frame from the first base. According to the study, the label for this sample's time point signals: persistent/refractory GD, antithyroid drugs over 5 years with positive TRAb. For both TCR sequencing and RNA sequencing, RNA was extracted from PBMCs using TRIzol. Graves' disease was diagnosed according to American Thyroid Association guidelines. Patients for the study were recruited at an endocrinology department in Xi'an, China. Each patient gave approximately 9 milliliters of peripheral blood, collected in an EDTA anticoagulant tube. Ficoll Paque Plus density gradient separation was used to isolate PBMCs, and no additional T cell sorting was done. An Agilent 2100 Bioanalyzer and agarose gel were used to check RNA quality, and a NanoDrop 2000 was used to measure RNA concentration.

Library creation used multiplex PCR. Reads for this sample came from an Illumina HiSeq 4000. TCR beta libraries were built with iRepertoire HTBI primers and Arm-PCR amplification of CDR3 regions. Before sequencing, the PCR products underwent gel purification. The study's own analysis went as follows. A total of roughly 67 TRBV and some 15 TRBJ segments were identified across samples and were used for gene usage analysis of CDR3 amino acid clonotypes. COPE and FqMerger were used to merge filtered high-quality paired reads into contigs. Contigs were aligned with BLAST to IMGT TRBV, TRBD and TRBJ reference genes, and CDR3 was defined per IMGT. Clonotypes above 0.1% frequency were classified as highly expanded clones. Shannon entropy served as the measure of repertoire diversity, while the Gini coefficient captured V-J evenness. A clonotype was considered public if more than one individual shared it. The public reads were reanalyzed by TCRdb: fastp trimming at Q25, MiXCR alignment, in-frame beta chains only. Each CDR3 protein appears once, grouped with its most common genes and DNA. TCRdb, not the original authors, processed these V and J calls. A total of a few hundred thousand distinct CDR3 sequences appear in this sample, around 23% of them only once. Approximately 27% of the sample is in the top ten clones.

A note on this clonotype: No antigen is known for it. Base quality data are lacking; no much larger clone is found one base away.

The rearranged segments are TRBV10-3 and TRBJ1-6, with 7 middle bases fitting TRBD1. The sequencing here drew on peripheral blood mononuclear cells (PBMCs), taken when the disease was refractory, from a patient treated with antithyroid drugs. The source of this sequence is a woman between 40 and 50 years old with Graves disease. Donor details come from another sample of the same person, matched by shared clones. The DNA sequence is TGTGCCATCAGTGCGCAGGGGGTACGGTATAATTCACCCCTCCACTTT. It encodes CAISAQGVRYNSPLHF.